Listed here are 5 T cell receptor beta chains from one sample, sequenced in a study of T cell responses to AZD1222 COVID-19 vaccine. This table comes from immunoSEQ multiplex PCR, and its TCRdb copy is limited to in-frame clones, with some not included. The data contain about 85,000 clones, 85% to 90% of them singletons. Sequences were derived from peripheral blood, sampled on day 0 of AZD1222 vaccination. These receptors all stem from an adult in good health.

This clone was detected a few times. The gene calls are TRBV19 and TRBJ1-2; possibly TRBD1 for D (6 bases). Trimming pared 6 bases from V and 2 bases from J, leaving 10 bases between. The CDR3 is 13 amino acids. The germline V gene encodes CDR1 LNHDA and CDR2 SQIVND (reference sequence). CDR3 sequence: CASSQGLNYGYTF. CDR3 DNA sequence: TGTGCCAGTAGCCAGGGGCTGAACTATGGCTACACCTTC. The variable domain in full, completed from reference TRBV19 and TRBJ1-2, reads DGGITQSPKYLFRKEGQNVTLSCEQNLNHDAMYWYRQDPGQGLRLIYYSQIVNDFQKGDIAEGYSVSREKKESFPLTVTSAQKNPTAFYLCASSQGLNYGYTFGSGTRLTVV.

This clone appeared once. The rearrangement uses TRBV14 and TRBJ2-7, with TRBD2 identical over 7 bases. J lost 0 bases, V lost 5 bases, and 7 bases had no gene match. CDR1 and CDR2 from the germline V gene are SGHDN and FVKESK. This CDR3 region has 15 residues. The chain's CDR3 is CASSYGLAASYEQYF. In DNA form, the CDR3 reads TGTGCCAGCAGCTACGGGCTAGCGGCCTCCTACGAGCAGTACTTC.

This sequence joins TRBV19 and TRBJ1-4; D is perhaps TRBD1 (5 bases). The length of the CDR3 is 14 residues. Germline V gene data show CDR1 as LNHDA and CDR2 as SQIVND (reference sequence). V lost 1 base, J lost 8 bases, and 11 bases lay in between. CDR3 nucleotide sequence: TGTGCCAGTAGTATAGGCCAGGGTGGAGAAAAACTGTTTTTT. Residues: CASSIGQGGEKLFF.

The chain recombines TRBV6-5 with TRBJ2-1; D not certain. Per germline, CDR1 MNHEY and CDR2 SVGAGI. The V end was cut by 2 bases, the J end by 9 bases, with 8 bases between. The length of the CDR3 is 12 residues. The CDR3 sequence: CASSYPGREQFF. The DNA of the CDR3 is TGTGCCAGCAGTTACCCAGGTCGTGAGCAGTTCTTC.

The CDR3 region is CASSVGPGIGDEQYF. In DNA form, the CDR3 reads TGTGCCAGCAGCGTAGGTCCGGGGATTGGGGACGAGCAGTACTTC. The gene calls are TRBV9 and TRBJ2-7; D possibly corresponds to TRBD2 (5 bases). This CDR3 comprises 15 residues. The V end lost 0 bases, the J end lost 5 bases, and 15 bases lay between the germline ends. Germline CDR1 is SGDLS and CDR2 is YYNGEE.